Below are 20 T cell receptor beta chains sequenced from a single sample in a study of cytomegalovirus exposure and HLA in healthy donors. The PCR was carried out with 60 Vbeta primers and 13 Jbeta primers. Sequenced by immunoSEQ multiplex PCR; TCRdb stores in-frame clones only, minus some. Of some 150,000 clones in the sample, approximately 85% are singletons; the top ten hold about 2.1%. The sample consisted of PBMCs. Receptors were obtained from a woman aged 18-29 years in good health and CMV-seronegative.

Only one count was recorded for this clone. This chain joins TRBV7-8 and TRBJ1-2; TRBD1 matches at 11 bases. CDR3 length: 15 amino acids. With V trimmed by 5 bases and J by 3 bases, 5 bases remained unmatched. Germline lookup yields CDR1 SGHVS and CDR2 FQNEAQ. In DNA, the CDR3 is TGTGCCAGCAGCCCGCGGACAGGGGGCGACTATGGCTACACCTTC. Protein sequence: CASSPRTGGDYGYTF.

The chain uses TRBV9 and TRBJ1-3; D possibly corresponds to TRBD1 (5 bases). This CDR3 comprises 13 residues. Deletions cut 2 bases from V and 7 bases from J, with 10 bases between. Germline assignment: CDR1 SGDLS and CDR2 YYNGEE. As DNA, the CDR3 is TGTGCCAGCAGCGTGACAGCCGGGAACACCATATATTTT. Amino acid sequence: CASSVTAGNTIYF.

The chain employs TRBV19 and TRBJ1-4; 10 positions agree with TRBD1. Germline CDR1 is LNHDA and CDR2 is SQIVND (reference sequence). The trim removed 7 bases at V and 5 bases at J, leaving 7 bases unmatched. The CDR3 has 15 residues. CDR3 sequence reads: CASNDPGQGNEKLFF. The CDR3 DNA is TGTGCCAGTAACGATCCGGGACAGGGGAATGAAAAACTGTTTTTT.

In DNA form, the CDR3 reads TGTGCCAGCAGCGCGCGACAGGGGGGAATTAATGAGCAGTTCTTC. Translation: CASSARQGGINEQFF. The chain couples TRBV9 to TRBJ2-1; 9 bases match TRBD1. Per germline, CDR1 SGDLS and CDR2 YYNGEE. J was trimmed by 7 bases and V by 3 bases; bases with no gene match: 8. The CDR3 is 15 amino acids.

This clone was found a few times. The rearrangement joins TRBV4-3 to TRBJ2-1; 9 nucleotides line up with TRBD2. V lost 1 base and J lost 12; bases outside the gene matches: 16. The germline V gene has CDR1 LGHNA and CDR2 YSLEER. The CDR3 consists of 17 residues. CDR3 DNA: TGCGCCAGCAGCCAAGTACCTGTGGCGGGGGGGGGAGGCGGGCAGTTCTTC. Amino acid sequence: CASSQVPVAGGGGGQFF.

The chain couples TRBV5-1 to TRBJ2-5; the match to TRBD2 covers 10 bases. The CDR3 is 14 amino acids. After removal of 6 bases from V and 3 bases from J, the junction contained 5 bases not matched to a gene. CDR1 SGHRS and CDR2 YFSETQ come from the germline V gene. DNA for the CDR3: TGCGCCAGCACCTTCCTAGCGGGAGAAGAGACCCAGTACTTC. Protein: CASTFLAGEETQYF. Filled out from reference TRBV5-1 and TRBJ2-5, the complete variable domain reads KAGVTQTPRYLIKTRGQQVTLSCSPISGHRSVSWYQQTPGQGLQFLFEYFSETQRNKGNFPGRFSGRQFSNSRSEMNVSTLELGDSALYLCASTFLAGEETQYFGPGTRLLVL.

This chain links TRBV4-1 with TRBJ2-2; 11 bases are a match to TRBD1. Germline trimming cut 4 bases from V and 3 bases from J; bases unmatched to any gene: 4. This CDR3 has 16 amino acids. The V gene's germline CDR1 is MGHRA and CDR2 YSYEKL. This CDR3 reads CASSPDRGRDTGELFF. The CDR3 region has the DNA TGCGCCAGCAGCCCGGACAGGGGGCGAGACACCGGGGAGCTGTTTTTT.

This chain joins TRBV7-9 and TRBJ2-7; 10 nucleotides line up with TRBD1. V was clipped by 1 base and J by 3 bases; unmatched bases: 12. Per germline, CDR1 SEHNR and CDR2 FQNEAQ (reference sequence). The CDR3 contains 18 residues. CDR3 protein: CASSLGGRTGGMGYEQYF. CDR3 DNA sequence: TGTGCCAGCAGCTTAGGGGGGCGGACAGGGGGTATGGGCTACGAGCAGTACTTC.

The rearrangement joins TRBV5-6 to TRBJ2-1; TRBD1 matches at 7 bases. Germline V gives CDR1 SGHDT, CDR2 YYEEEE. The V segment lost 0 bases and the J segment 2 bases; nucleotides outside the gene matches: 5. This CDR3 has 16 residues. CDR3 coding DNA: TGTGCCAGCAGCTTGGACAGGGGTGTCGCCTACAATGAGCAGTTCTTC. This sequence encodes CASSLDRGVAYNEQFF.

V is TRBV27 and J is TRBJ2-1; 11 bases agree with TRBD2. The V gene end was trimmed by 3 bases and the J gene end by 4 bases; junction bases not matched to a gene: 8. The CDR3 loop spans 17 amino acids. The germline gives CDR1 MNHEY, CDR2 SMNVEV (reference sequence). The CDR3 here is CASSFLPGLAEYNEQFF. The CDR3 region has the DNA TGTGCCAGCAGTTTCCTCCCGGGACTAGCGGAATACAATGAGCAGTTCTTC.

The V call is TRBV29-1, the J call TRBJ1-2; D uncertain. This CDR3 contains 8 residues. V lost 6 bases and J lost 8, with 4 bases in between. Germline assignment: CDR1 SQVTM and CDR2 ANQGSEA. In DNA, the CDR3 is TGCAGCGTGGGCGGCTACACCTTC. This gives the protein CSVGGYTF. Together with reference TRBV29-1 and TRBJ1-2, the CDR3 gives the full variable domain: SAVISQKPSRDICQRGTSLTIQCQVDSQVTMMFWYRQQPGQSLTLIATANQGSEATYESGFVIDKFPISRPNLTFSTLTVSNMSPEDSSIYLCSVGGYTFGSGTRLTVV.

The sample holds one count of this clone. V usage is TRBV4-3 and J usage is TRBJ1-4; the D gene is possibly TRBD1 (6 bases). Trimming pared 0 bases from V and 10 bases from J, leaving 15 bases between. Germline V gene lookup returns CDR1 LGHNA and CDR2 YSLEER. This CDR3 contains 15 residues. The CDR3 spells CASSQEEGGAGKLFF. Here the CDR3 DNA reads TGCGCCAGCAGCCAAGAGGAGGGGGGGGCCGGAAAACTGTTTTTT.

This clone was seen a handful of times. Other DNA sequences in this sample translate to the same CDR3. The chain combines TRBV28 with TRBJ2-4; 9 nucleotides match TRBD1. The V and J ends lost 5 bases and 7 bases, in that order; junction bases with no gene match: 9. The CDR3 has 15 residues. Germline V lookup: CDR1 MDHEN, CDR2 SYDVKM. CDR3 region: CASSLTGTGRNIQYF. CDR3 DNA: TGTGCCAGCAGTCTGACCGGGACAGGGCGGAACATTCAGTACTTC.

Concerning this clone: Other DNA sequences from this sample encode an identical CDR3 as well. The V call is TRBV6-5, the J call TRBJ2-5; a possible D gene is TRBD1 (6 bases). V lost 5 bases to trimming and J lost 1 base, with 8 bases between them. Germline CDR1 and CDR2: MNHEY and SVGAGI. CDR3 size: 13 residues. The CDR3 spells CASSPDSQETQYF. The CDR3 DNA sequence: TGTGCCAGCAGTCCGGACAGCCAAGAGACCCAGTACTTC.

The V call is TRBV18, the J call TRBJ2-5, with 9 bases identical to TRBD2. Germline V gives CDR1 KGHSH, CDR2 LQKENI. CDR3 length: 14 amino acids. V trimming: 7 bases; J trimming: 5 bases; junction bases outside the gene matches: 8. DNA of the CDR3: TGTGCCAGCTTCACCACCCTAGCGGGGGAGACCCAGTACTTC. It translates to CASFTTLAGETQYF.

This clone was counted a single time. This chain links TRBV28 with TRBJ2-5; 9 nucleotides line up with TRBD1. This CDR3 has 14 residues. CDR1 is MDHEN and CDR2 is SYDVKM in the germline V gene. Trimming at V came to 5 bases and at J to 5 bases, leaving 6 bases not matched to a gene. The CDR3 here is CASSTPDRGETQYF. The CDR3 DNA follows: TGTGCCAGCAGTACACCTGACAGGGGGGAGACCCAGTACTTC.

The chain recombines TRBV5-1 with TRBJ2-3, with 7 bases fitting TRBD1. In germline, CDR1 is SGHRS, CDR2 YFSETQ. With 7 bases clipped from V and 1 base from J, the junction kept 12 bases outside the gene matches. There are 16 residues in the CDR3. CDR3 nucleotide sequence: TGCGCCAGCGCACGACAGGGTACCTTCGGCACAGATACGCAGTATTTT. It encodes CASARQGTFGTDTQYF.

A remark on this clone: Other DNA sequences in this specimen translate into the identical CDR3. The CDR3 spells CASSPGGTGELFF. Written as DNA, the CDR3 is TGTGCCAGCTCCCCAGGCGGCACCGGGGAGCTGTTTTTT. This chain links TRBV18 with TRBJ2-2; no clear D gene. The CDR3 sequence is 13 residues long. Germline V gene lookup returns CDR1 KGHSH and CDR2 LQKENI. Trimming took off 6 bases at V and 4 bases at J, with 9 bases between the two ends.

This chain uses TRBV5-6 with TRBJ1-2, with 7 bases identical to TRBD1. CDR1 and CDR2 from the germline V gene are SGHDT and YYEEEE. The V segment lost 5 bases and the J segment 2 bases; nucleotides outside the gene matches: 6. This CDR3 is 14 amino acids long. Written as DNA, the CDR3 is TGTGCCAGCAGTGAGGGACAGCTAAACTATGGCTACACCTTC. As protein: CASSEGQLNYGYTF.

The rearrangement joins TRBV27 to TRBJ2-7; D possibly corresponds to TRBD1 (5 bases). Germline loops: CDR1 MNHEY, CDR2 SMNVEV (reference sequence). V was trimmed by 1 base and J by 2 bases, leaving 9 bases between them. CDR3 length equals 14 residues. CDR3 sequence reads: CASSLYLGPYEQYF. In DNA form, the CDR3 reads TGTGCCAGCAGTTTATATTTGGGGCCCTACGAGCAGTACTTC.